Listed below are T cell receptor beta chains from one sample, sequenced in a study of spatial heterogeneity in lung cancer. TCRdb passed the 5' RACE reads through MiXCR, listing each CDR3 protein once. The table has around 110,000 distinct CDR3 sequences, 10% to 15% seen once. The sequenced sample was PBMCs, obtained at follow-up. The receptors stem from a male donor with early-stage non-small cell lung cancer. Both conserved end residues are part of each CDR3. Each record gives: CDR3 DNA, CDR3 protein, clone size, J gene, V gene, D gene. The D gene is left open where the match is weak. Clone size is not always given. Where it is, it says once, few, many or a class for expanded clones.

TGTGCCAGCAGCTCGAACCTACAGTGGGCTTTGGGAAACACCATATATTTT CASSSNLQWALGNTIYF many TRBJ1-3 TRBV7-9 NA
TGTGCCAGCAGCCAAACGCCCGTCTTGACGATTACAATCTTC CASSQTPVLTITIF few TRBJ2-1 TRBV3-1 NA
TGTGCCAGCAGTTCGCCGAAGGGTGGCACAGATACGCAGTATTTT CASSSPKGGTDTQYF few TRBJ2-3 TRBV12-3/TRBV12-4 NA
TGTGCCAGCAGTTACCTGATTGACAGGGATAACACCGGGGAGCTGTTTTTT CASSYLIDRDNTGELFF NA TRBJ2-2 TRBV6-5 TRBD1
TGCGCCAGCAGCTGGGATTTGGGACCCAGCTCCTACGAGCAGTACTTC CASSWDLGPSSYEQYF NA TRBJ2-7 TRBV5-1 NA
TGTGCCAGCAGCCCGGGGGCGATCAACGAGCAGTACTTC CASSPGAINEQYF few TRBJ2-7 TRBV7-3 NA
TGTGCCAGCAGAACCAGCGGGGGGCCCATCTCCTACAATGAGCAGTTCTTC CASRTSGGPISYNEQFF NA TRBJ2-1 TRBV28 TRBD2
TGTGCCAGCAGCTTAGGGCAGGCCCCTACCTACGAGCAGTACTTC CASSLGQAPTYEQYF NA TRBJ2-7 TRBV11-2 NA
TGTGCCAGCATCAACAGGGACTCCTACGAGCAGTACTTC CASINRDSYEQYF few TRBJ2-7 TRBV28 NA
TGTGCCAGCAGTTTAGCGCCGGGATTTCGTACTAATGAGCAGTTCTTC CASSLAPGFRTNEQFF few TRBJ2-1 TRBV12-3/TRBV12-4 NA
TGTGCCAGCAGCTTGGGAGGGGGCGTAGAGACCCAGTACTTC CASSLGGGVETQYF many TRBJ2-5 TRBV5-4 TRBD1
TGCAGACCGGGATACATCACAAATGAGCAGTTCTTC CRPGYITNEQFF many TRBJ2-1 TRBV20-1 NA
TGTGCCAGCAGCTTAGGGGCGGGGGCCACAGATACGCAGTATTTT CASSLGAGATDTQYF NA TRBJ2-3 TRBV7-9 NA
TGTGCCAGCGACTTCCCGAACAGGGGCGAGAACACTGAAGCTTTCTTT CASDFPNRGENTEAFF NA TRBJ1-1 TRBV12-3/TRBV12-4 TRBD1
TGCAGTGCCAAGGACAGGGTAGGCAATCAGCCCCAGCATTTT CSAKDRVGNQPQHF few TRBJ1-5 TRBV20-1 TRBD1
TGTGCCAGCAGCGTAGTTAGCAGGGGAGGCGAGCAGTACTTC CASSVVSRGGEQYF few TRBJ2-7 TRBV9 NA
TGTGCCAGCAGCTTTCAACTCTCCTACAATGAGCAGTTCTTC CASSFQLSYNEQFF NA TRBJ2-1 TRBV5-6 NA
TGTGCCAGCAGTCCAGCGGGACAGGGGCTTAATTCACCCCTCCACTTT CASSPAGQGLNSPLHF few TRBJ1-6 TRBV12-3/TRBV12-4 TRBD1
TGTGCCAGCAGTTTGGGGCGAGGAGGGGGAGAGCAGTACTTC CASSLGRGGGEQYF few TRBJ2-7 TRBV28 NA
TGTGCCAGCAGTGCCCAGGTAGTCGATGAGCAGTTCTTC CASSAQVVDEQFF few TRBJ2-1 TRBV6-2/TRBV6-3 NA